A few counts support the clone carrying this TCR beta chain. What it binds is not known. The sample belongs to a study of beta chain features in type 1 diabetes. Study-wide results and limits: Because the template was cDNA, high-expressing cells might be over-represented. In type 1 diabetes patients, VDJ junctions had fewer insertions; deletions at these junctions were more frequent. Patients showed naive, central memory and Treg TCRB repertoires that appeared more similar than those of healthy donors. Within each of all four CD4+ subsets, Type 1 diabetes patients had TCRB CDR3s that were moderately but significantly shorter.

Reverse transcribing all isolated RNA meant expressed TCRB transcripts were sequenced. Using immunoSEQ multiplex PCR, the repertoire was profiled, and TCRdb retains in-frame clones only, with some absent. The sample lists some 240,000 clones, roughly 17% occurring once. Specimen: naive CD4+ T cells from blood. The clonotype originates from a man aged 25-45 years with type 1 diabetes.

This CDR3 is CASSQSVTSGMNNEQFF. CDR3 coding DNA: TGTGCCAGCAGCCAATCCGTGACTAGCGGGATGAACAATGAGCAGTTCTTC. The chain recombines TRBV4-2 with TRBJ2-1; 11 positions match TRBD2. This CDR3 comprises 17 residues. Germline lookup yields CDR1 LGHNA and CDR2 YNFKEQ. V shed 2 bases, J shed 5 bases, and the junction held 8 bases outside the gene matches.